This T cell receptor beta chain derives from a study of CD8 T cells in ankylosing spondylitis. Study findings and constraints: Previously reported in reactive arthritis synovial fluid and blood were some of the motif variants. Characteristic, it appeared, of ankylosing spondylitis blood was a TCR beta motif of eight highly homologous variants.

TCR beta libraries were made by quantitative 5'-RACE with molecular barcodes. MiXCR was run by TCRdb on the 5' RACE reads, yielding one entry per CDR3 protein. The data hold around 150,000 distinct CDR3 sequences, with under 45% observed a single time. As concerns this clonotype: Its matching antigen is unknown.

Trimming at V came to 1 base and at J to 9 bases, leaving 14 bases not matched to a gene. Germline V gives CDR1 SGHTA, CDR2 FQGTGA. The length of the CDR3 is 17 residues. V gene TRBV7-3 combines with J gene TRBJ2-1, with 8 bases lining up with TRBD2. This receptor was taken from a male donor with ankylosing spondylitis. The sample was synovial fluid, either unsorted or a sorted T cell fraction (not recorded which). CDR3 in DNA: TGTGCCAGCAGCTTAAGCCCGGGACTAGAAGAGAGGGGTGAGCAGTTCTTC. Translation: CASSLSPGLEERGEQFF.